This TCR beta chain derives from a study of blood T cell repertoires in COVID-19. Cohorts were based on clinical histories the participants reported. Measured with immunoSEQ multiplex PCR; TCRdb has only the in-frame clones, and not every one. The table lists about 200,000 clones, roughly 82% of them singletons. This clone has just one count. The V segment lost 7 bases and the J segment 2 bases; nucleotides outside the gene matches: 7. The CDR3 length is 13 residues. Germline V gives CDR1 SQVTM, CDR2 ANQGSEA. The chain recombines TRBV29-1 with TRBJ1-1; 7 nucleotides align to TRBD1. Sequenced: PBMCs or T cells enriched from blood (not recorded which). This sequence originates from a man aged 40-49 years who had recovered from COVID-19. The DNA for the CDR3 is TGCAGCGCCGACAGGGACCAAAACACTGAAGCTTTCTTT. This codes for CSADRDQNTEAFF.